This TCR beta chain was identified during a study of metastatic and nonmetastatic thyroid tumors. Study context: The study looked at repertoires side by side in blood and in tumor or nodule tissue from malignant and benign thyroid patients. Regarding the study as a whole: For both blood and tumor, malignant thyroid tumors reportedly showed significantly higher TCR beta diversity than benign nodules did.

This clone was picked up many times. Antigen: not known. Patients underwent thyroid surgery, and none had received any treatment before it. Study processing details: Clinicopathological groups differed in CDR3, with these differences serving to build a distant-metastasis classifier for papillary thyroid cancer. MiXCR re-clonotyped the PCR reads for TCRdb. These V and J calls originate from TCRdb's pipeline instead of the authors' own analysis. The data show 30,000 to 35,000 clones, around a fifth seen once. With 2 bases clipped from V and 2 bases from J, the junction kept 2 bases outside the gene matches. Germline CDR1 SGHNT, CDR2 YENEEA. The CDR3 has 15 residues.

The sequenced sample was blood. This receptor was identified in a female donor with papillary thyroid cancer or a benign thyroid nodule (not recorded which). Some clones in this sample may be carry-over from other donors' samples. The chain combines TRBV11-3 with TRBJ2-3; 9 nucleotides line up with TRBD2. CDR3 sequence: CASSLRLAATDTQYF. The DNA for the CDR3 is TGTGCCAGCAGCTTAAGACTAGCGGCCACAGATACGCAGTATTTT.